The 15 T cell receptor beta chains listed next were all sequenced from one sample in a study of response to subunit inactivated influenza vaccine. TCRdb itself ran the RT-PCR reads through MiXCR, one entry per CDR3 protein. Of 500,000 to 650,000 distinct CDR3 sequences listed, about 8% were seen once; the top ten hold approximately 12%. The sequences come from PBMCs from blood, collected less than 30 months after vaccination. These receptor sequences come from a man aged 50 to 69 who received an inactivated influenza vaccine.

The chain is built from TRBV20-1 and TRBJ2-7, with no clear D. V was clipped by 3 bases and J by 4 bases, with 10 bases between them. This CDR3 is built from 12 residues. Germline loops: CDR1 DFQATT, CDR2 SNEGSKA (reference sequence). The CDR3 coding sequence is TGCAGTGCTAGGGTTCTTTTTTACGAGCAGTACTTC. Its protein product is CSARVLFYEQYF.

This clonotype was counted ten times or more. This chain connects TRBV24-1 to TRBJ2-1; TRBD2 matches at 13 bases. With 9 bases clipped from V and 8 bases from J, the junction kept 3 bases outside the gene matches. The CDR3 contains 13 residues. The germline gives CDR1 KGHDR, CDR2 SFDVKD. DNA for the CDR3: TGTGCCACCCGGACTAGCGGGAGCGATGAGCAGTTCTTC. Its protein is CATRTSGSDEQFF.

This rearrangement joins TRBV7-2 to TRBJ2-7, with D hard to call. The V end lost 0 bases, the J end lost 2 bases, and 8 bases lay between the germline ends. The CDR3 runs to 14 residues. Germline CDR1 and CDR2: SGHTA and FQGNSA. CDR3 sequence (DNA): TGTGCCAGCAGCTTAGCAGGGCCAACCTACGAGCAGTACTTC. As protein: CASSLAGPTYEQYF. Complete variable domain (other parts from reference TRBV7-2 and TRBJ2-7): GAGVSQSPSNKVTEKGKDVELRCDPISGHTALYWYRQSLGQGLEFLIYFQGNSAPDKSGLPSDRFSAERTGGSVSTLTIQRTQQEDSAVYLCASSLAGPTYEQYFGPGTRLTVT.

The CDR3 DNA follows: TGTGCCAGCAATTCGGGGGCCGGGGAGCTGTTTTTT. This codes for CASNSGAGELFF. The chain uses TRBV6-6 and TRBJ2-2; TRBD2 is a possible D gene (6 bases). CDR1 is MNHNY and CDR2 is SVGAGI in the germline V gene (reference sequence). The V gene lost 7 bases and the J gene lost 6 bases, with 9 bases spanning the gap. The CDR3 has 12 amino acids.

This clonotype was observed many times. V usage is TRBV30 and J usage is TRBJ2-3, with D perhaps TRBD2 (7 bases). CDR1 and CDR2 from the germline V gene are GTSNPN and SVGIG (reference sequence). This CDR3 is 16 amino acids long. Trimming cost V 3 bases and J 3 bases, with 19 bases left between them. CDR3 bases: TGTGCCTGGAGGCATCTTAGGGGGGGTCGTACAGATACGCAGTATTTT. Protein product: CAWRHLRGGRTDTQYF.

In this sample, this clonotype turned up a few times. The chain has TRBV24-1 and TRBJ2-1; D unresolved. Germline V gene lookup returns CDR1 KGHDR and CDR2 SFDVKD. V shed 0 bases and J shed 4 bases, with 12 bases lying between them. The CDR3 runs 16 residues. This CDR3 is CATSDLRATGYNEQFF. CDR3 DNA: TGTGCCACCAGTGATTTGAGGGCAACCGGGTACAATGAGCAGTTCTTC.

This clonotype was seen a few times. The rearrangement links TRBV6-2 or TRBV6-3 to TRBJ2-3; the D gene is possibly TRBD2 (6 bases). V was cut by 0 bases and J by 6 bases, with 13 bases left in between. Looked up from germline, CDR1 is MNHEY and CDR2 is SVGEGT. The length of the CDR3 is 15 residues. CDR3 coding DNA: TGTGCCAGCAGTTACTCAGGCGGGGACCTGGATACGCAGTATTTT. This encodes CASSYSGGDLDTQYF.

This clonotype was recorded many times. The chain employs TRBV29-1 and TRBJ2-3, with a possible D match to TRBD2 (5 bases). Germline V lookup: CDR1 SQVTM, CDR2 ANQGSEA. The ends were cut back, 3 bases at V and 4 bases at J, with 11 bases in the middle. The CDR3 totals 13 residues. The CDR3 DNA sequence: TGCAGCGTTGAGGATCTGGACTCAGATACGCAGTATTTT. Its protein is CSVEDLDSDTQYF.

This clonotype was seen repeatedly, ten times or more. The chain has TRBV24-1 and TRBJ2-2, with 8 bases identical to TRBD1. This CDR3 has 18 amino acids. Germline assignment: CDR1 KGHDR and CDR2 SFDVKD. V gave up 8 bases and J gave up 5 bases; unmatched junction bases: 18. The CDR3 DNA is TGTGCCACCAAAGTCTGCAGGGGGCGCGGGATGAGGACCGGGGAGCTGTTTTTT. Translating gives CATKVCRGRGMRTGELFF.

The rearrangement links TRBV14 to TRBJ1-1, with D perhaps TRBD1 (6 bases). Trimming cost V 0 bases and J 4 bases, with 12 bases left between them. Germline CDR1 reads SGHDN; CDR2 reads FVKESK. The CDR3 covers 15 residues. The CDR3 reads CASSQDPGVVTEAFF. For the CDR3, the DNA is TGTGCCAGCAGCCAAGATCCAGGGGTGGTCACTGAAGCTTTCTTT.

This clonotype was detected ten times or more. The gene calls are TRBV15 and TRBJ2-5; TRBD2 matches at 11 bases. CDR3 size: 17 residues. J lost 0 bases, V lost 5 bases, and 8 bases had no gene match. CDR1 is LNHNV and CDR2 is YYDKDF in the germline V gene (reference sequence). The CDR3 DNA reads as TGTGCCACCAGCGCTCTAGCGGGGGGACAGTACCAAGAGACCCAGTACTTC. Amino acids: CATSALAGGQYQETQYF.

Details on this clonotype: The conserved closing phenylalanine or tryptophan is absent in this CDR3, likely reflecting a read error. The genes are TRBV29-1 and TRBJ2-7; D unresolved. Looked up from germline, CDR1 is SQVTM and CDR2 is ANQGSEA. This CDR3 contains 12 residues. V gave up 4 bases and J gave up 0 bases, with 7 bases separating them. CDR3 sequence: CSVAVRSYEQYS. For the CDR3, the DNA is TGCAGCGTTGCGGTACGCTCCTACGAGCAGTACTCC.

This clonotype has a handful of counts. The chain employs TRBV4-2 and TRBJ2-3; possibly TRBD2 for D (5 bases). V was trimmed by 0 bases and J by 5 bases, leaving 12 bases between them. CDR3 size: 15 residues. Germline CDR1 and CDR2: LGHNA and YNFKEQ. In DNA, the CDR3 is TGTGCCAGCAGCCAAGAATGGGTCGGAGGAGATACGCAGTATTTT. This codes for CASSQEWVGGDTQYF.

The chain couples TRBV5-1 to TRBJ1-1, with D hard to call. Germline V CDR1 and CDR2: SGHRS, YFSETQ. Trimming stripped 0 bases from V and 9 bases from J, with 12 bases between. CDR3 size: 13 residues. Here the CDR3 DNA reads TGCGCCAGCAGCTTGGAGGCAGGCCGGCAAGCTTTCTTT. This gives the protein CASSLEAGRQAFF.

DNA of the CDR3: TGTGCCAGCAGTGCCGCGGACAGGGCCCTTTACAATGAGCAGTTCTTC. It yields the protein CASSAADRALYNEQFF. The chain has TRBV25-1 and TRBJ2-1, with TRBD1 matching over 8 bases. The CDR3 runs to 16 residues. The junction had 9 bases not matched to a gene; V was cut back by 4 bases and J by 4 bases. CDR1 and CDR2 from the germline V gene are MGHDK and SYGVNS. Complete variable domain (other parts from reference TRBV25-1 and TRBJ2-1): EADIYQTPRYLVIGTGKKITLECSQTMGHDKMYWYQQDPGMELHLIHYSYGVNSTEKGDLSSESTVSRIRTEHFPLTLESARPSHTSQYLCASSAADRALYNEQFFGPGTRLTVL.